These 32 T cell receptor beta chains came from one sample sequenced in a study of shared clonotypes between healthy human individuals. The data were produced by immunoSEQ multiplex PCR, yet TCRdb's version contains in-frame clones alone and is incomplete. The table includes about 2.4 million clones, 90% to 95% detected once. The sequencing sample was made of naive CD4+ T cells sorted from blood. Subset described: CD45RA+ positively selected. The receptors originated from a man aged 18 to 30 in good health.

The V gene is TRBV5-1, the J gene TRBJ1-5, with D possibly matching TRBD1 (5 bases). V shed 2 bases and J shed 1 base, with 10 bases lying between them. The germline V gene encodes CDR1 SGHRS and CDR2 YFSETQ. This CDR3 region has 15 residues. The CDR3 is CASSFLRESNQPQHF. The CDR3 bases are TGCGCCAGCAGCTTCCTCAGGGAAAGCAATCAGCCCCAGCATTTT.

The V and J genes are TRBV28 and TRBJ2-3; perhaps D is TRBD1 or TRBD2 (6 bases each). In germline, CDR1 is MDHEN, CDR2 SYDVKM. Trimming pared 4 bases from V and 3 bases from J, leaving 17 bases between. The CDR3 is made up of 16 amino acids. The CDR3 here is CASSSGARPSTDTQYF. The CDR3 DNA sequence: TGTGCCAGCAGTTCGGGGGCCCGTCCTTCGACAGATACGCAGTATTTT. The full variable domain, with the rest looked up from reference TRBV28 and TRBJ2-3, is DVKVTQSSRYLVKRTGEKVFLECVQDMDHENMFWYRQDPGLGLRLIYFSYDVKMKEKGDIPEGYSVSREKKERFSLILESASTNQTSMYLCASSSGARPSTDTQYFGPGTRLTVL.

The chain employs TRBV5-1 and TRBJ2-2; the D gene is possibly TRBD2 (9 bases). V was shortened by 0 bases and J by 6 bases, with 24 bases between the two germline ends. CDR3 length: 19 residues. CDR1 is SGHRS and CDR2 is YFSETQ in the germline V gene. The CDR3 nucleotides are TGCGCCAGCAGCTTGGGGGACAGGAAGATCGGCGGGAGGGCCGGGGAGCTGTTTTTT. Its translation: CASSLGDRKIGGRAGELFF.

This clone was recorded once. V and J are TRBV2 and TRBJ2-2; no clear D gene. CDR3 size: 14 residues. Trimming shortened V by 1 base and J by 4 bases, and 7 bases separated the two germline ends. Looked up from germline, CDR1 is SNHLY and CDR2 is FYNNEI. In DNA, the CDR3 is TGTGCCAGCAGTGAAGAAAGGGTCACCGGGGAGCTGTTTTTT. Amino acids: CASSEERVTGELFF.

The chain joins TRBV5-1 to TRBJ1-4; D gene ambiguous. The germline V gene has CDR1 SGHRS and CDR2 YFSETQ. Trimming cost V 4 bases and J 7 bases, with 14 bases left between them. The CDR3 runs to 14 residues. The CDR3 DNA follows: TGCGCCAGCAGCCCCGTATGGGGTTCTGAAAAACTGTTTTTT. Protein product: CASSPVWGSEKLFF.

V and J are TRBV28 and TRBJ2-7; 7 bases align to TRBD1. Trimming took 3 bases from V and 1 from J; bases not matched to a gene: 6. Germline V lookup: CDR1 MDHEN, CDR2 SYDVKM. The CDR3 covers 15 residues. The CDR3 region has the DNA TGTGCCAGCAGTTTGGCTAGACAGGGTTCCTACGAGCAGTACTTC. It is translated as CASSLARQGSYEQYF.

The chain couples TRBV6-6 to TRBJ2-7; weak D call: TRBD2 (6 bases). CDR1 MNHNY and CDR2 SVGAGI come from the germline V gene (reference sequence). Between the trimmed V and J ends, which lost 5 bases and 3 bases, there was a span of 17 bases. The CDR3 contains 15 residues. The CDR3 region is CASSPYGGSVYEQYF. In DNA, the CDR3 is TGTGCCAGCAGTCCATATGGGGGGTCTGTCTACGAGCAGTACTTC.

In the case of this clone: The sample carries other DNA sequences with the same CDR3. The chain joins TRBV18 to TRBJ2-5; D is possibly TRBD1 (5 bases). The germline CDR1 and CDR2 sequences are KGHSH and LQKENI. The CDR3 is 14 residues long. The germline V and J ends were trimmed by 3 bases and 1 base, with 9 bases remaining between them. The CDR3 region is CASSPSTAQETQYF. The CDR3 DNA sequence: TGTGCCAGCTCACCCTCGACAGCCCAAGAGACCCAGTACTTC.

This clone was seen only once. The rearrangement uses TRBV18 and TRBJ1-2; TRBD1 matches at 9 bases. This CDR3 spans 14 amino acids. Trimming cost V 6 bases and J 6 bases; bases outside gene matches: 8. Germline V lookup: CDR1 KGHSH, CDR2 LQKENI. CDR3 DNA sequence: TGTGCCAGCTCTGGGGGACAGGGATACGATGGCTACACCTTC. Translated, it gives CASSGGQGYDGYTF.

Only one count was recorded for this clone. The chain is built from TRBV5-1 and TRBJ1-6, with no clear D. Germline CDR1 is SGHRS and CDR2 is YFSETQ. Trimming removed 0 bases at V and 9 bases at J, with 13 bases between. The CDR3 runs 15 residues. The CDR3 here is CASSLEAVESSPLHF. DNA of the CDR3: TGCGCCAGCAGCTTGGAGGCCGTGGAGTCTTCACCCCTCCACTTT.

V and J are TRBV5-4 and TRBJ2-7; 11 bases agree with TRBD2. The trim removed 2 bases at V and 2 bases at J, leaving 0 bases unmatched. Germline assignment: CDR1 SGHNT and CDR2 YYREEE (reference sequence). The CDR3 runs 14 residues. CDR3 sequence (DNA): TGTGCCAGCAGCTTTAGCGGGGGGGCCTACGAGCAGTACTTC. This sequence encodes CASSFSGGAYEQYF.

The chain combines TRBV2 with TRBJ2-2; either TRBD1 or TRBD2 may supply D (5 bases each). Between the trimmed V and J ends, which lost 1 base and 3 bases, there was a span of 9 bases. The length of the CDR3 is 15 residues. CDR1 is SNHLY and CDR2 is FYNNEI in the germline V gene. The CDR3 loop reads CASSEDGTDTGELFF. CDR3 coding DNA: TGTGCCAGCAGTGAAGATGGGACGGACACCGGGGAGCTGTTTTTT.

J is TRBJ1-2 and V is TRBV18; D gene uncertain. The CDR3 sequence is 12 residues long. V was cut by 4 bases and J by 7 bases, with 10 bases left in between. CDR1 KGHSH and CDR2 LQKENI come from the germline V gene. This CDR3 reads CASSLGQPGYTF. The DNA for the CDR3 is TGTGCCAGCTCACTCGGGCAGCCTGGCTACACCTTC.

The count of this clone is one. The chain's CDR3 is CASSIEAASYEQYF. The DNA for the CDR3 is TGTGCCAGTAGTATAGAGGCAGCCTCCTACGAGCAGTACTTC. The J gene is TRBJ2-7, the V gene TRBV19; no reliable D call. Germline V gives CDR1 LNHDA, CDR2 SQIVND (reference sequence). The length of the CDR3 is 14 residues. Trimming removed 0 bases at V and 0 bases at J, with 6 bases between.

The chain joins TRBV25-1 to TRBJ2-7; D unclear. V was clipped by 3 bases and J by 3 bases, with 3 bases between them. Germline lookup yields CDR1 MGHDK and CDR2 SYGVNS. The CDR3 sequence is 11 residues long. The CDR3 nucleotides are TGTGCCAGCAGTGACTTCTACGAGCAGTACTTC. This sequence encodes CASSDFYEQYF.

The genes are TRBV10-2 and TRBJ2-7, with D possibly being TRBD2 (5 bases). CDR3 length: 13 amino acids. Deletions cut 4 bases from V and 3 bases from J, with 10 bases between. CDR1 and CDR2 from the germline V gene are WSHSY and SAAADI. The CDR3 region is CASSAGVYYEQYF. The CDR3 nucleotides read TGCGCCAGCAGTGCCGGGGTATACTACGAGCAGTACTTC.

The V and J genes are TRBV5-6 and TRBJ2-7, with TRBD2 matching 16 bases. The germline gives CDR1 SGHDT, CDR2 YYEEEE. The CDR3 sequence is 14 residues long. The V gene end was trimmed by 6 bases and the J gene end by 7 bases; junction bases not matched to a gene: 4. CDR3 region: CASTGTSGRGEQYF. In DNA, the CDR3 is TGTGCCAGCACAGGGACTAGCGGGAGGGGTGAGCAGTACTTC.

This clone was counted once. The chain is built from TRBV4-3 and TRBJ2-3; 7 bases match TRBD2. The CDR3 extends over 16 amino acids. The germline CDR1 and CDR2 sequences are LGHNA and YSLEER. Losses at the gene ends were 4 bases for V and 5 bases for J; bases not matched to a gene: 12. CDR3 loop: CASSRSLAGVGDTQYF. Here the CDR3 DNA reads TGCGCCAGCAGCCGTAGTTTGGCGGGAGTCGGAGATACGCAGTATTTT.

The V and J genes are TRBV6-5 and TRBJ2-1; weak D call: TRBD2 (7 bases). CDR3 length equals 16 residues. V dropped 0 bases and J dropped 10 bases, with 19 bases sitting between them. The germline CDR1 and CDR2 sequences are MNHEY and SVGAGI. CDR3 bases: TGTGCCAGCAGTTACTCGTTTAGCGGGCTAGGGGGGGAGCAGTTCTTC. This encodes CASSYSFSGLGGEQFF.

On this clone: The same CDR3 arises from other DNA sequences in this sample as well. The V and J genes are TRBV6-5 and TRBJ2-3; tentative D call: TRBD1 (5 bases). The germline V and J ends were trimmed by 3 bases and 3 bases, with 7 bases remaining between them. From germline, CDR1 is MNHEY and CDR2 SVGAGI. The CDR3 has 13 amino acids. CDR3 sequence (DNA): TGTGCCAGCAGTTATAGGGGAACAGATACGCAGTATTTT. Its protein is CASSYRGTDTQYF.

CDR3 bases: TGTGCCAGCTCACTTGCATTACCCCCGTCCCAACTGTTTTTT. It yields the protein CASSLALPPSQLFF. The genes are TRBV18 and TRBJ1-4; D is uncertain. CDR1 and CDR2 (germline): KGHSH, LQKENI. Deletions cut 4 bases from V and 12 bases from J, with 18 bases between. The CDR3 contains 14 residues.

CDR3 DNA sequence: TGTGCCAGCAGCTTGGGAGGGGGGGAATCGTACTATGGCTACACCTTC. Its translation is CASSLGGGESYYGYTF. The chain is built from TRBV5-4 and TRBJ1-2, with D perhaps matching TRBD1 (6 bases). Per germline, CDR1 SGHNT and CDR2 YYREEE (reference sequence). V lost 0 bases and J lost 3, with 15 bases in between. The CDR3 runs to 16 residues.

A note on this clone: This sample also contains other DNA sequences that code for the same CDR3. The chain employs TRBV19 and TRBJ2-3; tentatively, D is TRBD2 (6 bases). Trimming removed 3 bases at V and 1 base at J, with 11 bases between. CDR3 length: 15 amino acids. From germline, CDR1 is LNHDA and CDR2 SQIVND (reference sequence). For the CDR3, the DNA is TGTGCCAGTAGTATTTTTTCGGGGGGCACAGATACGCAGTATTTT. It specifies CASSIFSGGTDTQYF.

In DNA form, the CDR3 reads TGTGCCAGCATTAGCGCCGGGACAGGGTTACCTGAAGCTTTCTTT. The encoded protein is CASISAGTGLPEAFF. J is TRBJ1-1 and V is TRBV6-1, with 9 bases matching TRBD1. The ends lost 7 bases at V and 6 bases at J; junction bases unmatched: 12. The CDR3 consists of 15 residues. Germline V gene sequence: CDR1 MNHNS, CDR2 SASEGT.

The chain employs TRBV18 and TRBJ2-3; TRBD2 matches at 9 bases. V lost 3 bases and J lost 2; bases outside the gene matches: 6. The CDR3 sequence is 16 residues long. Per germline, CDR1 KGHSH and CDR2 LQKENI. The CDR3 loop is CASSPTSGTSTDTQYF. Written as DNA, the CDR3 is TGTGCCAGCTCACCGACTAGCGGCACCTCCACAGATACGCAGTATTTT.

The chain is built from TRBV16 and TRBJ1-1; 10 positions match TRBD1. Per germline, CDR1 KGHSY and CDR2 FQNENV. Germline trimming cut 0 bases from V and 6 bases from J; bases unmatched to any gene: 1. This CDR3 is 14 amino acids long. The DNA of the CDR3 is TGTGCCAGCAGCCAATCTGGACAGGGGGCTGAAGCTTTCTTT. Its translation: CASSQSGQGAEAFF. Based on the CDR3 plus reference TRBV16 and TRBJ1-1, the full variable domain is GEEVAQTPKHLVRGEGQKAKLYCAPIKGHSYVFWYQQVLKNEFKFLISFQNENVFDETGMPKERFSAKCLPNSPCSLEIQATKLEDSAVYFCASSQSGQGAEAFFGQGTRLTVV.

The rearrangement uses TRBV10-1 and TRBJ2-1; TRBD1 is a possible D gene (5 bases). Trimming left V 0 bases short and J 3 bases short, with 9 bases between. The CDR3 is made up of 15 amino acids. Germline V gives CDR1 WNHNN, CDR2 SYGVQD (reference sequence). CDR3 bases: TGCGCCAGCAGTGAGTCCGGCAGGGACTACAATGAGCAGTTCTTC. It specifies CASSESGRDYNEQFF.

The chain carries TRBV19 and TRBJ2-7, with D possibly being TRBD1 (6 bases). CDR1 LNHDA and CDR2 SQIVND come from the germline V gene (reference sequence). Between the trimmed V and J ends, which lost 5 bases and 5 bases, there was a span of 13 bases. The CDR3 extends over 13 amino acids. The CDR3 bases are TGTGCCAGTAGTCCCGGACAGTCGCACGAGCAGTACTTC. It is translated as CASSPGQSHEQYF.

V is TRBV30 and J is TRBJ2-7, with TRBD1 identical over 9 bases. CDR1 and CDR2 from the germline V gene are GTSNPN and SVGIG (reference sequence). The V and J ends lost 6 bases and 0 bases, in that order; junction bases with no gene match: 3. The CDR3 runs to 13 residues. The CDR3 nucleotides are TGTGCCTGCGGGACAGGGAGCTCCTACGAGCAGTACTTC. Its translation is CACGTGSSYEQYF. Full variable domain (outside the CDR3, taken from reference TRBV30 and TRBJ2-7): SQTIHQWPATLVQPVGSPLSLECTVEGTSNPNLYWYRQAAGRGLQLLFYSVGIGQISSEVPQNLSASRPQDRQFILSSKKLLLSDSGFYLCACGTGSSYEQYFGPGTRLTVT.

The chain has TRBV15 and TRBJ2-7, with D unresolved. This CDR3 is 14 amino acids long. Germline V gives CDR1 LNHNV, CDR2 YYDKDF (reference sequence). V was cut by 0 bases and J by 6 bases, with 12 bases left in between. The CDR3 DNA sequence: TGTGCCACCAGCAGAGATCGAGTAGCTGGCGAGCAGTACTTC. Its translation: CATSRDRVAGEQYF.

To note about this clone: The germline gene is not matched at one end of the junction; a read error may be the cause. The chain links TRBV4-2 to TRBJ1-3, with D maybe TRBD1 (6 bases). There are 12 residues in the CDR3. Per germline, CDR1 LGHNA and CDR2 YNFKEQ. CDR3 residues: CASNKQIPGVHF. CDR3 bases: TGTGCCAGCAACAAACAAATTCCAGGGGTGCATTTT.

The genes are TRBV19 and TRBJ2-7; 8 nucleotides align to TRBD1. Germline CDR1 and CDR2: LNHDA and SQIVND (reference sequence). This CDR3 has 13 residues. V was pared by 3 bases and J by 6 bases, with 4 bases of the junction left unmatched. This CDR3 is CASSMAGGLEQYF. Here the CDR3 DNA reads TGTGCCAGTAGTATGGCAGGGGGCCTCGAGCAGTACTTC.